The 15 T cell receptor beta chains listed next were all sequenced from one sample in a study of T-cell reconstitution after alpha-beta-depleted transplantation in children. Unique molecular identifiers were used in preparing the TCRbeta library. MiXCR, run by TCRdb on the PCR reads, gives a single entry per CDR3 protein. In the table there are roughly 490,000 distinct CDR3 sequences, over 9.5% of which are singletons. This specimen was PBMCs, mostly from graft donor cells, taken 180 days after TCRalphabeta/CD19-depleted stem cell transplant. These receptors all stem from a female patient between 2 and 15 years old who had a stem cell transplant for aplastic anemia, so the T cells may come from the graft donor.

There are many counts of this clonotype. The chain uses TRBV20-1 and TRBJ2-3, with TRBD2 identical over 11 bases. The CDR3 spans 15 residues. Germline CDR1 reads DFQATT; CDR2 reads SNEGSKA (reference sequence). V was pared by 0 bases and J by 6 bases, with 5 bases of the junction left unmatched. The CDR3 region has the DNA TGCAGTGCTAGAGATCCTAGCGGGAGGAAGGATACGCAGTATTTT. This gives the protein CSARDPSGRKDTQYF.

The chain joins TRBV20-1 to TRBJ1-5; maybe TRBD1 (5 bases). V lost 6 bases, J lost 7 bases, and 16 bases lay in between. CDR1 and CDR2 from the germline V gene are DFQATT and SNEGSKA (reference sequence). The length of the CDR3 is 13 residues. CDR3 sequence (DNA): TGCAGTGCCCGGGGAGGGGCAGGACAGCCCCAGCATTTT. Translation gives CSARGGAGQPQHF.

This clonotype was seen at least ten times. The junction differs from germline at one of its ends, possibly a read error. The chain is built from TRBV6-1 and TRBJ2-1; 9 bases are shared with TRBD2. The CDR3 is 14 residues long. CDR1 and CDR2 (germline): MNHNS, SASEGT. The CDR3 bases are TGTGCCAGCAGTAAAGCGGGAGGCTACAATGAGCAGTTCTTC. Translation: CASSKAGGYNEQFF.

This clonotype was found many times. The V call is TRBV6-2 or TRBV6-3, the J call TRBJ2-2; D not resolved. Germline CDR1 MNHEY, CDR2 SVGEGT. The length of the CDR3 is 12 residues. V shed 3 bases and J shed 4 bases, with 3 bases lying between them. The DNA of the CDR3 is TGTGCCAGCAGTTATCCCACCGGGGAGCTGTTTTTT. This translates into CASSYPTGELFF.

This chain connects TRBV5-1 to TRBJ1-1; TRBD1 is a possible D gene (5 bases). Looked up from germline, CDR1 is SGHRS and CDR2 is YFSETQ. With 3 bases removed from V and 1 base from J, the gap between germline ends came to 13 bases. CDR3 length: 15 residues. The CDR3 sequence: CASSSLGRSNTEAFF. The CDR3 bases are TGCGCCAGCAGCTCGCTGGGACGATCGAACACTGAAGCTTTCTTT.

In this sample, this clonotype turned up a few times. The gene calls are TRBV6-5 and TRBJ1-5, with D perhaps matching TRBD1 (5 bases). The CDR3 runs to 15 residues. The V gene's germline CDR1 is MNHEY and CDR2 SVGAGI. V lost 2 bases and J 1 base, leaving 9 bases between the germline ends. The chain's CDR3 is CASSYTSGSNQPQHF. The CDR3 DNA reads TGTGCCAGCAGTTACACATCAGGGAGCAATCAGCCCCAGCATTTT.

This clonotype was observed a few times. The chain joins TRBV7-6 to TRBJ2-5; perhaps TRBD1 as D (6 bases). This CDR3 has 13 residues. In germline, CDR1 is SGHVS, CDR2 FNYEAQ. Trimming stripped 8 bases from V and 0 bases from J, with 10 bases between. The DNA of the CDR3 is TGTGCCAGCTCCGGACAGTACCAAGAGACCCAGTACTTC. Protein: CASSGQYQETQYF.

The chain combines TRBV4-3 with TRBJ2-1; TRBD2 aligns across 12 bases. Germline V gives CDR1 LGHNA, CDR2 YSLEER. The junction had 4 bases not matched to a gene; V was cut back by 0 bases and J by 4 bases. The CDR3 is made up of 17 amino acids. CDR3 residues: CASSQDSLAGGYNEQFF. The CDR3 DNA reads TGCGCCAGCAGCCAAGATTCCCTAGCGGGAGGGTACAATGAGCAGTTCTTC.

The sample holds a few counts of this clonotype. The chain combines TRBV9 with TRBJ2-2; tentatively, D is TRBD1 or TRBD2 (6 bases each). This CDR3 is 15 amino acids long. V lost 1 base and J lost 0, with 7 bases in between. CDR1 SGDLS and CDR2 YYNGEE come from the germline V gene. The CDR3 spells CASSVRGPNTGELFF. The CDR3 DNA reads as TGTGCCAGCAGCGTACGGGGGCCGAACACCGGGGAGCTGTTTTTT. The entire variable domain, with the rest obtained from reference TRBV9 and TRBJ2-2, is as follows: DSGVTQTPKHLITATGQRVTLRCSPRSGDLSVYWYQQSLDQGLQFLIQYYNGEERAKGNILERFSAQQFPDLHSELNLSSLELGDSALYFCASSVRGPNTGELFFGEGSRLTVL.

This clonotype showed up just a few times. The chain links TRBV6-1 to TRBJ2-7; D is unresolved. Germline CDR1 is MNHNS and CDR2 is SASEGT. Trimming shortened V by 6 bases and J by 0 bases, and 15 bases separated the two germline ends. CDR3 length equals 15 residues. The CDR3 sequence is CASSLGQEISYEQYF. The CDR3 DNA follows: TGTGCCAGCAGCCTAGGTCAGGAGATCTCCTACGAGCAGTACTTC.

This clonotype has more than one count but fewer than ten. The chain recombines TRBV4-3 with TRBJ2-2; TRBD2 agrees at 9 bases. This CDR3 is 16 amino acids long. V shed 4 bases and J 4 bases; nucleotides not matched to a gene: 7. Looked up from germline, CDR1 is LGHNA and CDR2 is YSLEER. In nucleotides, the CDR3 is TGCGCCAGCAGCCTTTTAGCGGGAGTCGGCACCGGGGAGCTGTTTTTT. As protein: CASSLLAGVGTGELFF.

The gene calls are TRBV4-3 and TRBJ2-7, with 15 bases aligning to TRBD2. V gave up 1 base and J gave up 0 bases; unmatched junction bases: 7. The V gene's germline CDR1 is LGHNA and CDR2 YSLEER. The CDR3 covers 19 residues. The CDR3 nucleotides read TGCGCCAGCAGCCAAGCCCCGGGACTAGCGGGAGGCTTCTCCTACGAGCAGTACTTC. This codes for CASSQAPGLAGGFSYEQYF.

This clonotype has more than one count but fewer than ten. The J gene is TRBJ2-2, the V gene TRBV28; TRBD2 agrees at 7 bases. This CDR3 region has 15 residues. Per germline, CDR1 MDHEN and CDR2 SYDVKM. After removal of 3 bases from V and 4 bases from J, the junction contained 5 bases not matched to a gene. DNA for the CDR3: TGTGCCAGCAGTTTCGGCGGGAGCGGCACCGGGGAGCTGTTTTTT. It specifies CASSFGGSGTGELFF.

The chain carries TRBV7-2 and TRBJ2-1; 9 bases are shared with TRBD2. The CDR3 extends over 15 amino acids. V dropped 1 base and J dropped 8; count of bases not matched to a gene: 6. Germline V gene data show CDR1 as SGHTA and CDR2 as FQGNSA. As DNA, the CDR3 is TGTGCCAGCAGCTTAGTTCCCCTAGCGGGATATGAGCAGTTCTTC. Its translation is CASSLVPLAGYEQFF. Filled out from reference TRBV7-2 and TRBJ2-1, the complete variable domain reads GAGVSQSPSNKVTEKGKDVELRCDPISGHTALYWYRQSLGQGLEFLIYFQGNSAPDKSGLPSDRFSAERTGGSVSTLTIQRTQQEDSAVYLCASSLVPLAGYEQFFGPGTRLTVL.

The table lists this clonotype with many counts. The genes are TRBV6-1 and TRBJ2-1, with D possibly being TRBD2 (6 bases). Trimming removed 5 bases at V and 3 bases at J, with 14 bases between. The CDR3 has 15 residues. Germline-derived CDR1 and CDR2 are MNHNS and SASEGT. The CDR3 bases are TGTGCCAGCAGTACATGGGGGGAGATCTACAATGAGCAGTTCTTC. The encoded protein is CASSTWGEIYNEQFF.